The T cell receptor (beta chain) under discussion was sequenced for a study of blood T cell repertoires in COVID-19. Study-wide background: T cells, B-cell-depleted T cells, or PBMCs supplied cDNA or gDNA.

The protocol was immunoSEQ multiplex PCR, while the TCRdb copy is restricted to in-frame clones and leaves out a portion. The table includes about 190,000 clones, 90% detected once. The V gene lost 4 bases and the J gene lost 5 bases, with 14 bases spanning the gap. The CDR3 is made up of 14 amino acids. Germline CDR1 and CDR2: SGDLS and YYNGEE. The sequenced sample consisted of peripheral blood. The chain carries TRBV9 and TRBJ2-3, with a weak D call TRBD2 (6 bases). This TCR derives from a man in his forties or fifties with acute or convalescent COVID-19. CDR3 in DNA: TGTGCCAGCAGCCCGGACCGGCGGGAAGATACGCAGTATTTT. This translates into CASSPDRREDTQYF.